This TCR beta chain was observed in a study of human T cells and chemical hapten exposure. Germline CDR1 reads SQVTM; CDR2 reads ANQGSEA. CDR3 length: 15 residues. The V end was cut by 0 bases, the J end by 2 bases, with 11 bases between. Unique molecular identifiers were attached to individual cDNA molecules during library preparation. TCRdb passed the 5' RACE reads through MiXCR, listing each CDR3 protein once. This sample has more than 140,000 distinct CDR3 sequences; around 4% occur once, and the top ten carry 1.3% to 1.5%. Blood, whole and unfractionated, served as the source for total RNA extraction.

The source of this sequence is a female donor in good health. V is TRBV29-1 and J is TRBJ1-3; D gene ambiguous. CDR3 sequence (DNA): TGCAGCGTTGAAGATCTAAGGTTTGCTGGAAACACCATATATTTT. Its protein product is CSVEDLRFAGNTIYF.